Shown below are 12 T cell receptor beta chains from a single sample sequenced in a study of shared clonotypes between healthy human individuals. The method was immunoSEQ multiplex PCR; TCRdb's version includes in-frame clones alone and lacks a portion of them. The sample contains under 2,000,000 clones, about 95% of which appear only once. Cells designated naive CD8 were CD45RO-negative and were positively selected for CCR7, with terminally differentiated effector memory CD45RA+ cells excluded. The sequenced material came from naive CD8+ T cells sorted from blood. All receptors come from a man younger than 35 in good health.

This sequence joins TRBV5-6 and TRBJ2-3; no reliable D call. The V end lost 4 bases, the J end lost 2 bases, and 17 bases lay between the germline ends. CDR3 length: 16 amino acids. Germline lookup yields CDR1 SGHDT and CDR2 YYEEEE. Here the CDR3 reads CASSHGVVKLTDTQYF. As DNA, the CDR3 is TGTGCCAGCAGCCATGGGGTTGTCAAACTCACAGATACGCAGTATTTT.

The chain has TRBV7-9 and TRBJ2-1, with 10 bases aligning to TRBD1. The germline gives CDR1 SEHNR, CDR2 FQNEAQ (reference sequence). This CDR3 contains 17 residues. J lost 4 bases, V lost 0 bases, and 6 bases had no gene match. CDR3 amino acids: CASSLATGQGVYNEQFF. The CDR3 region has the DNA TGTGCCAGCAGCTTAGCTACCGGACAGGGGGTTTACAATGAGCAGTTCTTC.

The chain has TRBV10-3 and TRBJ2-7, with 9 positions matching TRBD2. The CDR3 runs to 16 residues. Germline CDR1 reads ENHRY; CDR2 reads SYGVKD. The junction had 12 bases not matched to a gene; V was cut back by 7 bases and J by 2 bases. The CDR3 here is CAINHSGSRPTYEQYF. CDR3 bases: TGTGCCATCAACCATAGCGGGAGTAGGCCCACCTACGAGCAGTACTTC.

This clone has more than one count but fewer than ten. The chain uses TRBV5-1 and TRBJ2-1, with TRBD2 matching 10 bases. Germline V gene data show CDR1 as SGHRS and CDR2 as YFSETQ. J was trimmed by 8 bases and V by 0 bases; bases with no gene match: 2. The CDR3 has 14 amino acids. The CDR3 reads CASSLGTSGDEQFF. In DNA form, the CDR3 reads TGCGCCAGCAGCTTGGGGACTAGCGGCGATGAGCAGTTCTTC.

The CDR3 reads CAWSVWDGQETQYF. CDR3 DNA sequence: TGTGCCTGGAGTGTCTGGGACGGTCAAGAGACCCAGTACTTC. The chain joins TRBV30 to TRBJ2-5, with D perhaps TRBD1 or TRBD2 (5 bases each). Per germline, CDR1 GTSNPN and CDR2 SVGIG (reference sequence). This CDR3 has 14 amino acids. V gave up 0 bases and J gave up 2 bases, with 10 bases separating them.

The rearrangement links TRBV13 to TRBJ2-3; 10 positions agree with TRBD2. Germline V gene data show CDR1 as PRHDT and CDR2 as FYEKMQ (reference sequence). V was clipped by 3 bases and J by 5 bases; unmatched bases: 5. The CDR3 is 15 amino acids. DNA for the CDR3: TGTGCCAGCAGCTTGGTGGCTAGCGGGGGAGATACGCAGTATTTT. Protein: CASSLVASGGDTQYF. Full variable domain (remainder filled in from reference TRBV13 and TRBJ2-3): AAGVIQSPRHLIKEKRETATLKCYPIPRHDTVYWYQQGPGQDPQFLISFYEKMQSDKGSIPDRFSAQQFSDYHSELNMSSLELGDSALYFCASSLVASGGDTQYFGPGTRLTVL.

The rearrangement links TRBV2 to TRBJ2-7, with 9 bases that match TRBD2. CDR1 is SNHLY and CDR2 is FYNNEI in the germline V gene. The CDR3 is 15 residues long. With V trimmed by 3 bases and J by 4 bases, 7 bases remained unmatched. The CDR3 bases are TGTGCCAGCAGTGACTGGCTAGCGGGATCATACGAGCAGTACTTC. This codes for CASSDWLAGSYEQYF.

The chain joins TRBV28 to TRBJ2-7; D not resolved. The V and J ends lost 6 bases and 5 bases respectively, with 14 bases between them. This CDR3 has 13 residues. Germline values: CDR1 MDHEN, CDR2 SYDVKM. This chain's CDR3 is CASRLVVGNEQYF. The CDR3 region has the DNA TGTGCCAGCAGGCTAGTGGTGGGGAACGAGCAGTACTTC.

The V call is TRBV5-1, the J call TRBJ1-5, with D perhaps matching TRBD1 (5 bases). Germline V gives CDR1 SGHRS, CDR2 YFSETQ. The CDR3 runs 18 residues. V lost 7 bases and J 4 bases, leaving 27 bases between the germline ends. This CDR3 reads CASLRIEVWGTGNQPQHF. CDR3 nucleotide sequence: TGCGCCAGCCTCAGGATCGAAGTTTGGGGGACCGGGAATCAGCCCCAGCATTTT. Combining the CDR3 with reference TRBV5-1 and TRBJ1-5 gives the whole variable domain KAGVTQTPRYLIKTRGQQVTLSCSPISGHRSVSWYQQTPGQGLQFLFEYFSETQRNKGNFPGRFSGRQFSNSRSEMNVSTLELGDSALYLCASLRIEVWGTGNQPQHFGDGTRLSIL.

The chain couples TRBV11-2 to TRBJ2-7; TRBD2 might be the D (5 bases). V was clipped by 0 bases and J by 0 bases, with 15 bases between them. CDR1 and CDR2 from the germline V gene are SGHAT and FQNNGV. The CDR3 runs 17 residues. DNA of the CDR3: TGTGCCAGCAGCTTAGAGGAGGTTGTTACAGACTCCTACGAGCAGTACTTC. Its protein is CASSLEEVVTDSYEQYF.

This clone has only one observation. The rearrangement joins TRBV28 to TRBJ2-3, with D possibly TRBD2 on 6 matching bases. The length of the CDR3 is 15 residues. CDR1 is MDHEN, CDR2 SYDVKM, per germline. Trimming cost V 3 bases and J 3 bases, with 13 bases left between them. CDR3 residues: CASSFRLESTDTQYF. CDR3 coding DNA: TGTGCCAGCAGTTTCCGACTAGAATCAACAGATACGCAGTATTTT.

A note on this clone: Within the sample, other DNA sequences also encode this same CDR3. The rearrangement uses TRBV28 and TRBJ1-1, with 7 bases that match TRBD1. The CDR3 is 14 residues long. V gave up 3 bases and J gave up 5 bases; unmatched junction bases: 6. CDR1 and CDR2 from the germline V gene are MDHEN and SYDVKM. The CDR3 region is CASSLTGLGTEAFF. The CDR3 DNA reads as TGTGCCAGCAGTTTGACAGGGTTGGGAACTGAAGCTTTCTTT.